A selection of T cell receptor beta chains follows, all from one sample in a study of control samples from healthy donors and cancer patients. Measured with immunoSEQ multiplex PCR; TCRdb has only the in-frame clones, and not every one. Among 200,000 to 250,000 clones, roughly 94% were seen once, and the ten largest hold about 1.4%. Sequenced sample: blood. Every receptor here comes from a man aged 50 or older in good health. CDR3s include the opening cysteine and the closing phenylalanine or tryptophan. D genes are given only for firm matches. The listing skips clone size in some rows; elsewhere it reads once, few, many or a size class.

V gene	J gene	D gene	clone size	CDR3 DNA	CDR3 protein
TRBV3-1/TRBV3-2	TRBJ2-3	NA	NA	TGTGCCAGCAGCCAAGAGTGGGGACTCACAGATACGCAGTATTTT	CASSQEWGLTDTQYF
TRBV7-2	TRBJ1-3	NA	NA	TGTGCCAGCAGCCGGGGGCCGACCGCGCCTGGAAACACCATATATTTT	CASSRGPTAPGNTIYF
TRBV5-4	TRBJ2-5	NA	NA	TGTGCCAGCAGCTTGGGGGGGCGTCAAGAGACCCAGTACTTC	CASSLGGRQETQYF
TRBV19	TRBJ1-5	NA	NA	TGTGCCAGTAGGCCAGGGACAAGCATTAATAGCAATCAGCCCCAGCATTTT	CASRPGTSINSNQPQHF
TRBV5-4	TRBJ1-4	TRBD1	NA	TGTGCCAGCAGCGGCGGACAGGGGGCTGAAAAACTGTTTTTT	CASSGGQGAEKLFF
TRBV19	TRBJ1-1	TRBD1	NA	TGTGCCGCCCACAGGGGTCCCAACACTGAAGCTTTCTTT	CAAHRGPNTEAFF
TRBV28	TRBJ2-7	NA	few	TGTGCCAGCAGCCCGGACAGTCTTAGCTCCTACGAGCAGTACTTC	CASSPDSLSSYEQYF
TRBV7-9	TRBJ2-7	NA	NA	TGTGCCAGCAGCTGGGACCGATCCTACGAGCAGTACTTC	CASSWDRSYEQYF
TRBV6-1	TRBJ1-2	NA	NA	TGTGCCAGCAGTGAAGCGACAGCTTACTATGGCTACACCTTC	CASSEATAYYGYTF
TRBV15	TRBJ2-7	NA	NA	TGTGCCACCAGCACAGGGCGATACGAGCAGTACTTC	CATSTGRYEQYF
TRBV5-1	TRBJ2-3	NA	NA	TGCGCCAGCAGCTCTACGGGGGATGATACGCAGTATTTT	CASSSTGDDTQYF
TRBV7-3	TRBJ2-3	TRBD2	NA	TGTGCCAGCAGCCTGCCGGGACTAGCGGGAGGCACAGATACGCAGTATTTT	CASSLPGLAGGTDTQYF
TRBV4-2	TRBJ1-5	TRBD1	NA	TGTGCCAGCAGCCAACCCAGGGGGACGGGTAGCAATCAGCCCCAGCATTTT	CASSQPRGTGSNQPQHF
TRBV20-1	TRBJ1-1	NA	NA	TGCAGTGCTAGTCTTCTAACAGCGAAATCGAACACTGAAGCTTTCTTT	CSASLLTAKSNTEAFF
TRBV28	TRBJ1-2	NA	NA	TGTGCCAGCAACCCCAACCCAGGGGATGGCTACACCTTC	CASNPNPGDGYTF
TRBV4-2	TRBJ1-4	NA	once	TGTGCCAGCAGCCAAGATTGGGTACAGGGAGCCGAAAAACTGTTTTTT	CASSQDWVQGAEKLFF
TRBV6-2/TRBV6-3	TRBJ1-5	NA	NA	TGTGCCAGCAGTTCGCGTCTGTTGCAGCCCCAGCATTTT	CASSSRLLQPQHF
TRBV18	TRBJ2-2	NA	NA	TGTGCCAGCTCACTTAATCCCGCGGGGGCCACCGGGGAGCTGTTTTTT	CASSLNPAGATGELFF
TRBV6-5	TRBJ1-1	NA	NA	TGTGCCAGCAGTTCCCTCGCCATGAACACTGAAGCTTTCTTT	CASSSLAMNTEAFF
TRBV13	TRBJ1-6	TRBD1	few	TGTGCCAGCAGCCGAAGGGACAGGGGATCATCACCCCTCCACTTT	CASSRRDRGSSPLHF
TRBV7-2	TRBJ2-2	NA	NA	TGTGCCAGCAGCACACGGACGGGGAACACCGGGGAGCTGTTTTTT	CASSTRTGNTGELFF
TRBV9	TRBJ1-4	NA	NA	TGTGCCAGCAGCGTAGAACCCTGGTCAGTTAATGAAAAACTGTTTTTT	CASSVEPWSVNEKLFF
TRBV7-8	TRBJ2-6	NA	NA	TGTGCCAGCAGCTCCCCGACAGCCTCTGGGGCCAACGTCCTGACTTTC	CASSSPTASGANVLTF